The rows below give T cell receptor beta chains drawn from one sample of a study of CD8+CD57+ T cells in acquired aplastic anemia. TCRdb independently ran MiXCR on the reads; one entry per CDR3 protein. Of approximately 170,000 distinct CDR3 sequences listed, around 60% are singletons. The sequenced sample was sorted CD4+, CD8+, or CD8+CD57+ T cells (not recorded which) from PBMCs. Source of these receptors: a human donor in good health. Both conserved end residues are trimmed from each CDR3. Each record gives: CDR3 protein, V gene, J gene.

ASSVGDLRRETQY	TRBV9	TRBJ2-5
ASSLSDSTDTQY	TRBV7-2	TRBJ2-3
AGGWGGADIQY	TRBV2	TRBJ2-4
ASSQDQSGRGEQY	TRBV4-1	TRBJ2-7
SVDEAGGSEQF	TRBV29-1	TRBJ2-1
SAAGTSGMGATSYNEQF	TRBV20-1	TRBJ2-1
ASSLETYRGNYGYT	TRBV7-8	TRBJ1-2
ATGTGALSTGELF	TRBV15	TRBJ2-2
ASSLGPNFNSPLH	TRBV7-2	TRBJ1-6
ASSVGSLGTDTQY	TRBV9	TRBJ2-3
AISESGSPRTEAF	TRBV10-3	TRBJ1-1
ASENQGENSPLH	TRBV25-1	TRBJ1-6
ASWKGGSYNSPLH	TRBV6-5	TRBJ1-6
ASSKGAGNTEAF	TRBV19	TRBJ1-1
ATSLEGGKLAQY	TRBV15	TRBJ2-7
SASDERSYNEQF	TRBV20-1	TRBJ2-1
ASSSVVGGWTEAF	TRBV7-2	TRBJ1-1
AINLAGGRTDTQY	TRBV10-3	TRBJ2-3
AIGNPNEKLF	TRBV10-3	TRBJ1-4
ASSLASGRYGGELF	TRBV12-3/TRBV12-4	TRBJ2-2
ASQGADNQPQH	TRBV9	TRBJ1-5
ASSIDHTLQGPPLH	TRBV19	TRBJ1-6
ASSPDGYQETQY	TRBV2	TRBJ2-5
ASSEGPRQYGYT	TRBV10-2	TRBJ1-2
ASSLSNREIYEQY	TRBV7-8	TRBJ2-7
ASSPRDRSLYGYT	TRBV9	TRBJ1-2
SAPPEGSIEQF	TRBV20-1	TRBJ2-1
SAAPGLLYEQY	TRBV20-1	TRBJ2-7
ASTGTSGSYEQY	TRBV9	TRBJ2-7
ASSRDRISNQPQH	TRBV4-3	TRBJ1-5
ASSDSGTGANT	TRBV6-4	TRBJ1-2
ASSIQYNEQF	TRBV19	TRBJ2-1
ASSVGRQGGADTQY	TRBV9	TRBJ2-3
ASSVVQGAGTDTQY	TRBV9	TRBJ2-3
ASSGGQGVREQY	TRBV7-9	TRBJ2-7
ASRWAETNEQY	TRBV30	TRBJ2-7
ASSSEAGGVKDTQY	TRBV11-2	TRBJ2-3
ASSLDGGLAGVGETQY	TRBV5-6	TRBJ2-5
ASSAYVGTEAF	TRBV2	TRBJ1-1
ATAVSLNTEAF	TRBV10-3	TRBJ1-1
ASRKLVTAYEQY	TRBV27	TRBJ2-7
ASSILAGDSYEQY	TRBV19	TRBJ2-7
ASTPPGAGTDTQY	TRBV19	TRBJ2-3
AISGDRNTEAF	TRBV10-3	TRBJ1-1
ASSLGTFGRMGEKLF	TRBV7-9	TRBJ1-4
ASSMYGGNTEAF	TRBV19	TRBJ1-1
ASSREVETQY	TRBV7-8	TRBJ2-5
SVHMNTGELF	TRBV29-1	TRBJ2-2